This T cell receptor beta chain was recorded in a study of blood T cell repertoires in COVID-19. CDR3 size: 16 residues. The J segment lost 6 bases and the V segment lost 8 bases, leaving 14 bases of the junction unmatched. Looked up from germline, CDR1 is MDHEN and CDR2 is SYDVKM. Generated by immunoSEQ multiplex PCR, the TCRdb table keeps only in-frame clones and is missing some. This table holds about 230,000 clones, 65% to 90% found once. This chain links TRBV28 with TRBJ2-2, with 8 bases matching TRBD2. This TCR was recovered from a woman between 50 and 59 years old with acute or convalescent COVID-19. Sequencing used peripheral blood. The CDR3 region has the DNA TGTGCCAGCGGGGGATTAGCGGGATGGGTGTCCGGGGAGCTGTTTTTT. It is translated as CASGGLAGWVSGELFF.